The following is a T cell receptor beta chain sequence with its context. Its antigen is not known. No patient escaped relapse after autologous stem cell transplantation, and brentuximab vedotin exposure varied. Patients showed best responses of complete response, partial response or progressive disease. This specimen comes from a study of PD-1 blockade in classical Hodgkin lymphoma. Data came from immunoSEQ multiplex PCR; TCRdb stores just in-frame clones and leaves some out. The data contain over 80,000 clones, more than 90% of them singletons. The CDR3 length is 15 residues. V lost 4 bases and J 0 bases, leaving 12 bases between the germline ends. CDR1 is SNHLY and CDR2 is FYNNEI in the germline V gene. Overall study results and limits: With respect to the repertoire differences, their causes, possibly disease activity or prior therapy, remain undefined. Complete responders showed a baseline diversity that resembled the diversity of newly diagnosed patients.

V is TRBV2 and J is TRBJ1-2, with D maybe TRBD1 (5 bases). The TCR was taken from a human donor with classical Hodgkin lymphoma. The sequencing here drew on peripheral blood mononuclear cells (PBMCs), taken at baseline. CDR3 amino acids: CASSVKGRANYGYTF. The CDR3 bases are TGTGCCAGCAGTGTAAAGGGGAGGGCTAACTATGGCTACACCTTC.